The T cell receptor (beta chain) described here comes from a study of cytomegalovirus exposure and HLA in healthy donors. Study outcomes and limitations: The study labeled roughly 160 TCR beta chains cytomegalovirus-associated.

The table came from immunoSEQ multiplex PCR; TCRdb's copy has only in-frame clones and leaves some out. The sample holds some 84,000 clones, about nine tenths seen once. Donors came from a validation cohort of about 110 subjects, distinct from the first 666-subject cohort. Deletions cut 7 bases from V and 0 bases from J, with 10 bases between. CDR1 and CDR2 from the germline V gene are LNHDA and SQIVND (reference sequence). The CDR3 has 14 residues. Comment on this clone: Its antigen is unknown.

The TCR originated in a man aged 30-40 years in good health and CMV-seronegative. Source material: PBMCs. The rearrangement uses TRBV19 and TRBJ2-1, with D tentatively TRBD1 (6 bases). The chain's CDR3 is CASTTGSSYNEQFF. In DNA, the CDR3 is TGTGCCAGTACTACAGGGAGCTCCTACAATGAGCAGTTCTTC.